This entry lists 14 T cell receptor beta chains sequenced from one sample in a study of CD8+ T cells in alopecia areata. Treatment reported: oral pan-JAK inhibitor, 5-10 mg twice daily. Sequencing used cDNA as its template, made by extracting RNA and reverse transcribing it. This table comes from immunoSEQ multiplex PCR, and its TCRdb copy is limited to in-frame clones, with some not included. The sample consists of 110,000 or so clones, around three fifths of them appearing once. The sample consisted of CD4+ T cells sorted from blood, taken at week 24, from a patient treated with tofacitinib. The receptors were gathered from a human donor with alopecia areata.

V gene TRBV7-2 combines with J gene TRBJ1-5, with no clear D. Trimming pared 1 base from V and 0 bases from J, leaving 7 bases between. Germline V gene sequence: CDR1 SGHTA, CDR2 FQGNSA. This CDR3 has 15 residues. The CDR3 DNA reads TGTGCCAGCAGCTTAGGACATAATAGCAATCAGCCCCAGCATTTT. Translated, it gives CASSLGHNSNQPQHF.

This sequence joins TRBV2 and TRBJ2-7; D possibly corresponds to TRBD1 (6 bases). V was shortened by 4 bases and J by 10 bases, with 17 bases between the two germline ends. Germline loops: CDR1 SNHLY, CDR2 FYNNEI. The CDR3 contains 13 residues. The CDR3 reads CASSGSYGTLQYF. The CDR3, as DNA: TGTGCCAGCAGTGGCTCCTACGGGACACTTCAGTACTTC. Based on the CDR3 plus reference TRBV2 and TRBJ2-7, the full variable domain is EPEVTQTPSHQVTQMGQEVILRCVPISNHLYFYWYRQILGQKVEFLVSFYNNEISEKSEIFDDQFSVERPDGSNFTLKIRSTKLEDSAMYFCASSGSYGTLQYFGPGTRLTVT.

This clone has a handful of counts. The genes are TRBV7-8 and TRBJ2-1; 11 positions match TRBD2. This CDR3 is built from 16 residues. Trimming removed 1 base from V and 9 bases from J; junction bases left unmatched: 8. From germline, CDR1 is SGHVS and CDR2 FQNEAQ. In nucleotides, the CDR3 is TGTGCCAGCAGCTTAGGGGCTAGCGGGGGGCGAGGTGAGCAGTTCTTC. This translates into CASSLGASGGRGEQFF.

This chain connects TRBV18 to TRBJ2-7; D unclear. The V end was cut by 4 bases, the J end by 5 bases, with 15 bases between. The CDR3 consists of 14 residues. Germline V CDR1 and CDR2: KGHSH, LQKENI. The CDR3 protein is CASSRAGRLNEQYF. The CDR3 coding sequence is TGTGCCAGCTCACGGGCAGGTCGCCTCAACGAGCAGTACTTC.

This clone was observed a few times. The V call is TRBV5-1, the J call TRBJ2-7; the D gene could be TRBD1 or TRBD2 (5 bases each). V dropped 1 base and J dropped 2 bases, with 16 bases sitting between them. This CDR3 region has 16 residues. From germline, CDR1 is SGHRS and CDR2 YFSETQ. The CDR3 reads CASSLFRDPRTYEQYF. In nucleotides, the CDR3 is TGCGCCAGCAGCTTGTTCCGGGACCCCCGGACCTACGAGCAGTACTTC.

This clone was observed a handful of times. The V call is TRBV7-2, the J call TRBJ2-2; unclear D gene. The CDR3 is 12 residues long. The germline gives CDR1 SGHTA, CDR2 FQGNSA. The germline V and J ends were trimmed by 5 bases and 3 bases, with 4 bases remaining between them. CDR3 sequence: CASSLYTGELFF. DNA for the CDR3: TGTGCCAGCAGCCTCTACACCGGGGAGCTGTTTTTT. Drawing the rest from reference TRBV7-2 and TRBJ2-2, the complete variable domain is GAGVSQSPSNKVTEKGKDVELRCDPISGHTALYWYRQSLGQGLEFLIYFQGNSAPDKSGLPSDRFSAERTGGSVSTLTIQRTQQEDSAVYLCASSLYTGELFFGEGSRLTVL.

About this clone: Its ends do not fully match the called genes, so a read error is possible. The chain employs TRBV7-7 and TRBJ2-5; a weak D match, TRBD1 (5 bases). The CDR3 is 15 amino acids. CDR1 SSHAT and CDR2 FNYEAQ come from the germline V gene (reference sequence). The CDR3 sequence is CASSLVRGSQETQYF. The CDR3 DNA follows: TGTGCTAGCAGCTTAGTTAGGGGATCTCAAGAGACCCAGTACTTC.

This clone was seen more than once but under ten times. The chain recombines TRBV7-9 with TRBJ1-5; weak D call: TRBD1 (5 bases). This CDR3 is 15 amino acids long. Germline V gives CDR1 SEHNR, CDR2 FQNEAQ (reference sequence). Trimming pared 0 bases from V and 3 bases from J, leaving 9 bases between. The CDR3 bases are TGTGCCAGCAGCTTAGCGGGCAGGGACAATCAGCCCCAGCATTTT. Translated, it gives CASSLAGRDNQPQHF.

The V gene is TRBV6-5, the J gene TRBJ1-1; no definite D call. This CDR3 contains 15 residues. With 7 bases removed from V and 3 bases from J, the gap between germline ends came to 18 bases. Germline values: CDR1 MNHEY, CDR2 SVGAGI. CDR3: CASISPTGGHTEAFF. In DNA, the CDR3 is TGTGCCAGCATCTCCCCAACGGGTGGGCACACTGAAGCTTTCTTT.

The J gene is TRBJ1-2, the V gene TRBV7-2; D is unclear. The CDR3 is 17 amino acids. The V end was cut by 2 bases, the J end by 8 bases, with 24 bases between. Germline CDR1 and CDR2: SGHTA and FQGNSA. The CDR3 sequence is CASSLKRFSEPTGGYTF. The CDR3 coding sequence is TGTGCCAGCAGCTTAAAGAGGTTCTCAGAGCCCACTGGCGGCTACACCTTC.

This sequence joins TRBV30 and TRBJ1-2, with D perhaps TRBD1 (5 bases). The CDR3 runs to 13 residues. Germline V lookup: CDR1 GTSNPN, CDR2 SVGIG (reference sequence). Trimming removed 4 bases at V and 4 bases at J, with 13 bases between. The CDR3, as DNA: TGTGCCTGGAAAGTAGACAGAAGCTATGGCTACACCTTC. Translation gives CAWKVDRSYGYTF. The whole variable domain, remainder taken from reference TRBV30 and TRBJ1-2, is SQTIHQWPATLVQPVGSPLSLECTVEGTSNPNLYWYRQAAGRGLQLLFYSVGIGQISSEVPQNLSASRPQDRQFILSSKKLLLSDSGFYLCAWKVDRSYGYTFGSGTRLTVV.

The chain is built from TRBV2 and TRBJ2-3; D unclear. Trimming removed 4 bases from V and 2 bases from J, with 7 bases in between. CDR1 is SNHLY and CDR2 is FYNNEI in the germline V gene. This CDR3 region has 13 residues. CDR3: CASSVGFTDTQYF. The CDR3 DNA follows: TGTGCCAGCAGTGTAGGGTTCACAGATACGCAGTATTTT.

The chain uses TRBV16 and TRBJ1-5; the D is unclear. The V end was cut by 0 bases, the J end by 9 bases, with 15 bases between. Germline V CDR1 and CDR2: KGHSY, FQNENV. CDR3 size: 15 residues. CDR3 in amino acids: CASSQSILVGSPQHF. The CDR3 nucleotides read TGTGCCAGCAGCCAATCTATTTTAGTCGGGTCGCCCCAGCATTTT. The complete variable domain, with remaining parts taken from reference TRBV16 and TRBJ1-5, reads GEEVAQTPKHLVRGEGQKAKLYCAPIKGHSYVFWYQQVLKNEFKFLISFQNENVFDETGMPKERFSAKCLPNSPCSLEIQATKLEDSAVYFCASSQSILVGSPQHFGDGTRLSIL.

V gene TRBV30 combines with J gene TRBJ1-5; D not certain. The length of the CDR3 is 13 residues. Trimming took off 2 bases at V and 9 bases at J, with 14 bases between the two ends. CDR1 is GTSNPN, CDR2 SVGIG, per germline (reference sequence). CDR3 region: CAWSPQFRGPQHF. Here the CDR3 DNA reads TGTGCCTGGAGTCCCCAATTTCGAGGGCCCCAGCATTTT.